Below, one T cell receptor (beta chain) is given with its context. As processed by the authors: Reference gene primer amplification in the assay estimated nucleated cell counts. The method was immunoSEQ multiplex PCR; TCRdb's version includes in-frame clones alone and lacks a portion of them. The D gene and trimming were derived from the DNA, and the V and J assignments and clone size from that table. The sample yields under 200,000 clones, 65% to 85% seen once. These data come from a study of blood T cell repertoires in COVID-19. Study background: Samples came from the United States, Italy and Spain, spanning acute and convalescent COVID-19.

This receptor was obtained from a woman aged 60 to 75 with acute or convalescent COVID-19. The sample comprised peripheral blood.

Here the CDR3 DNA reads TGTGCCAGCAGTTTACAGGGACAGGGGCTCTACGAGCAGTACTTC. Protein: CASSLQGQGLYEQYF. V gene TRBV27 combines with J gene TRBJ2-7; 10 nucleotides agree with TRBD1. Germline V gene data show CDR1 as MNHEY and CDR2 as SMNVEV (reference sequence). This CDR3 region has 15 residues. V lost 2 bases, J lost 3 bases, and 4 bases stayed unmatched.